The 8 T cell receptor beta chains given below trace back to one sample, sequenced in a study of blood T cell repertoires in COVID-19. Profiling relied on immunoSEQ multiplex PCR, and the TCRdb table lists in-frame clones only, not all of them. The sample yields around 78,000 clones, 75% to 90% seen once. Sequencing was carried out using peripheral blood. The origin of the receptors is a man over 45 with active COVID-19.

This chain uses TRBV27 with TRBJ2-1; 9 positions match TRBD1. The CDR3 consists of 16 residues. Trimming removed 4 bases from V and 1 base from J; junction bases left unmatched: 5. CDR1 is MNHEY, CDR2 SMNVEV, per germline (reference sequence). CDR3 protein: CASSSADRGSYNEQFF. In nucleotides, the CDR3 is TGTGCCAGCAGTTCAGCCGACAGGGGGTCCTACAATGAGCAGTTCTTC.

V is TRBV5-6 and J is TRBJ1-4; TRBD1 might be the D (6 bases). The CDR3 length is 18 residues. CDR1 and CDR2 from the germline V gene are SGHDT and YYEEEE. V gave up 4 bases and J gave up 0 bases, with 19 bases separating them. The CDR3 here is CASSPRAGTLSTNEKLFF. The CDR3, as DNA: TGTGCCAGCAGCCCAAGAGCCGGGACACTGTCAACTAATGAAAAACTGTTTTTT.

The chain joins TRBV3-1 (or the pseudogene TRBV3-2) to TRBJ2-1; possible D gene TRBD2, 7 bases. This CDR3 is 17 amino acids long. V was trimmed by 1 base and J by 2 bases, leaving 15 bases between them. CDR1 is LGHDT and CDR2 is YNNKEL in the germline V gene (reference sequence). The DNA of the CDR3 is TGTGCCAGCAGCCAAGGAACGGGGCGGGGGCCCTACAATGAGCAGTTCTTC. Its translation: CASSQGTGRGPYNEQFF.

The genes are TRBV7-9 and TRBJ1-4, with 7 positions matching TRBD1. The CDR3 length is 13 residues. Germline lookup yields CDR1 SEHNR and CDR2 FQNEAQ (reference sequence). The trim removed 2 bases at V and 10 bases at J, leaving 4 bases unmatched. The chain's CDR3 is CASSLQGQLKLFF. CDR3 DNA: TGTGCCAGCAGCTTACAGGGACAGCTAAAACTGTTTTTT.

The chain has TRBV5-1 and TRBJ2-7; 9 nucleotides agree with TRBD1. The CDR3 is 13 amino acids. Trimming took 2 bases from V and 6 from J; bases not matched to a gene: 3. Germline lookup yields CDR1 SGHRS and CDR2 YFSETQ. The CDR3 loop is CASSLNRGPEQYF. CDR3 nucleotides: TGCGCCAGCAGCTTAAACAGGGGGCCCGAGCAGTACTTC.

The J gene is TRBJ2-7, the V gene TRBV28; D unresolved. This CDR3 contains 12 residues. From germline, CDR1 is MDHEN and CDR2 SYDVKM. Trimming stripped 5 bases from V and 6 bases from J, with 11 bases between. This chain's CDR3 is CASSTPLREQYF. In nucleotides, the CDR3 is TGTGCCAGCAGTACCCCTCTGCGCGAGCAGTACTTC.

In its sample, this clone was seen a few times. The chain uses TRBV6-2 or TRBV6-3 and TRBJ2-7; TRBD2 matches 7 bases. Trimming took 0 bases from V and 0 from J; bases not matched to a gene: 14. This CDR3 spans 19 amino acids. CDR1 and CDR2 (germline): MNHEY, SVGEGT. CDR3 in amino acids: CASSYSSQRENQLSYEQYF. The CDR3 DNA follows: TGTGCCAGCAGTTACTCGTCCCAGCGGGAAAATCAGCTCTCCTACGAGCAGTACTTC.

The chain carries TRBV5-1 and TRBJ2-1, with 11 bases identical to TRBD1. Looked up from germline, CDR1 is SGHRS and CDR2 is YFSETQ. Trimming took 4 bases from V and 10 from J; bases not matched to a gene: 10. The CDR3 sequence is 15 residues long. The CDR3 nucleotides read TGCGCCAGCAGCCTAGGGACAGGGGGATGGGACGAGCAGTTCTTC. Encoded protein: CASSLGTGGWDEQFF.